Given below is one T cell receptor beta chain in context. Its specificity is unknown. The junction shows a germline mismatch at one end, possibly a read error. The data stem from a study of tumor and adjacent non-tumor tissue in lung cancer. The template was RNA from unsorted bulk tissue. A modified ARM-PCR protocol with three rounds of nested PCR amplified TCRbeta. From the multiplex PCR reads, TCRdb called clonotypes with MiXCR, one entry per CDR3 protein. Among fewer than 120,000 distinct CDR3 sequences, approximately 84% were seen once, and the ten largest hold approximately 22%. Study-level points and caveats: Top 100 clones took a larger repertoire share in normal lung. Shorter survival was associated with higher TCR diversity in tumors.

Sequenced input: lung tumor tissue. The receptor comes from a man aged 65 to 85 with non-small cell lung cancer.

The CDR3 loop is CASSKGQGSDAQYF. The CDR3 nucleotides read TGCGCCAGCAGCAAAGGACAGGGTTCAGATGCGCAGTATTTT. The rearrangement uses TRBV11-2 and TRBJ2-3, with 8 bases matching TRBD1. The CDR3 runs to 14 residues. Per the germline V gene, CDR1 is SGHAT and CDR2 is FQNNGV.